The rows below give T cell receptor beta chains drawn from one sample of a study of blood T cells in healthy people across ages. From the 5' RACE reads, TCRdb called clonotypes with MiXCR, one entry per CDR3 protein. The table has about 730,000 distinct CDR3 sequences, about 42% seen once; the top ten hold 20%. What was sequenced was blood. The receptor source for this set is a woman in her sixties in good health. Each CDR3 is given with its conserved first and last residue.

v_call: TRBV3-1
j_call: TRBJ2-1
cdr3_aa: CASSQGAGTGAYNEQFF

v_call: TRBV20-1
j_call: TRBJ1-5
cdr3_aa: CSARDAPWGPNQPQHF

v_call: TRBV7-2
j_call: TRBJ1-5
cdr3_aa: CASSFSLMEPNSNQPQHF

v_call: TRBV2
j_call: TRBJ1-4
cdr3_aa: CASTRDRVTEKLFF

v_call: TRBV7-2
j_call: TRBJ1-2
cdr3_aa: CASSLGIGGGGYTF

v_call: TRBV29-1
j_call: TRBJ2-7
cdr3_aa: CSVGLPGQLLSYEQYF

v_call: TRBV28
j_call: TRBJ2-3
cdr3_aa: CASSSTRTGTSTDTQYF

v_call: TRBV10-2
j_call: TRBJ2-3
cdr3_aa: CASIRAGGPADTQYF

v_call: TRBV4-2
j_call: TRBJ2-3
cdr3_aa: CASSQEGAGGKRDTQYF

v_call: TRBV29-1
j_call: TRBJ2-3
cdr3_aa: CSVEDRRTDTQYF

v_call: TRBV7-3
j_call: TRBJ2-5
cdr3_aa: CASSFGYQETQYF

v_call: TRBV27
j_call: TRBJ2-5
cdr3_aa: CAIGGRGETQYF

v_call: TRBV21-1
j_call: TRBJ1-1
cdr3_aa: CASSSQHITNTEAFF

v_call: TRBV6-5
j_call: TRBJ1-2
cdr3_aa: CASSYDMMARNYGYTF

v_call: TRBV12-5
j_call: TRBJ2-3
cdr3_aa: CASGLGGLAGTDTQYF

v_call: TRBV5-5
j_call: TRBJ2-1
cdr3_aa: CASSLGGGYEQFF